Below are 15 T cell receptor beta chains sequenced from a single sample in a study of blood T cell repertoires in COVID-19. The repertoire was sequenced with immunoSEQ multiplex PCR; TCRdb's copy has only in-frame clones and lacks some. The sample lists around 260,000 clones; roughly 86% were seen once. Sequencing was done on a sample of peripheral blood. The source of these receptors is a man aged 18-30 years with active or convalescent COVID-19.

The CDR3 nucleotides are TGCGCCAGCAGCTTGGCCGGGATAACTGAAGCTTTCTTT. This encodes CASSLAGITEAFF. The chain uses TRBV5-1 and TRBJ1-1; no definite D call. With 0 bases removed from V and 5 bases from J, the gap between germline ends came to 8 bases. There are 13 residues in the CDR3. The germline V gene has CDR1 SGHRS and CDR2 YFSETQ.

A remark on this clone: An end of the junction does not agree with germline; a read error may underlie this. The chain couples TRBV10-3 to TRBJ2-3, with TRBD2 identical over 8 bases. The CDR3 has 13 amino acids. Per germline, CDR1 ENHRY and CDR2 SYGVKD. DNA for the CDR3: TGTGCCCTCAGCGGGGGTTACACAGATACGCAGTATTTT. This translates into CALSGGYTDTQYF.

This clone was counted a single time. The chain is built from TRBV24-1 and TRBJ1-5, with 7 bases aligning to TRBD1. J gave up 4 bases and V 3 bases, and 2 bases lay outside the gene matches. Looked up from germline, CDR1 is KGHDR and CDR2 is SFDVKD. The CDR3 consists of 14 residues. The DNA of the CDR3 is TGTGCCACCAGTGATCGACAGGGTAATCAGCCCCAGCATTTT. The encoded protein is CATSDRQGNQPQHF.

The chain has TRBV6-5 and TRBJ2-1; possible D gene TRBD2, 6 bases. V lost 6 bases and J 3 bases, leaving 15 bases between the germline ends. CDR1 is MNHEY, CDR2 SVGAGI, per germline. The CDR3 is made up of 15 amino acids. The CDR3 DNA is TGTGCCAGCAGGGAGGGCCGTCGCGGCTACAATGAGCAGTTCTTC. Its translation: CASREGRRGYNEQFF.

This clone was counted between two and nine times. The gene calls are TRBV29-1 and TRBJ2-7, with D maybe TRBD2 (5 bases). The CDR3 runs to 12 residues. V lost 7 bases and J 2 bases, leaving 12 bases between the germline ends. CDR1 and CDR2 from the germline V gene are SQVTM and ANQGSEA. This CDR3 reads CSGSDFTYEQYF. CDR3 nucleotides: TGCAGCGGGTCGGACTTCACCTACGAGCAGTACTTC.

The rearrangement links TRBV4-1 to TRBJ2-1; 15 bases agree with TRBD2. CDR3 length: 16 amino acids. The V gene's germline CDR1 is MGHRA and CDR2 YSYEKL. The junction had 5 bases not matched to a gene; V was cut back by 0 bases and J by 11 bases. The CDR3 bases are TGCGCCAGCAGCCAAGAGTGGACTAGCGGGAGGGCACAGCAGTTCTTC. Translating it yields CASSQEWTSGRAQQFF.

The V gene is TRBV6-5, the J gene TRBJ1-2, with a tentative D call TRBD1 (5 bases). The CDR3 runs 14 residues. Trimming took 4 bases from V and 9 from J, leaving 18 bases between them. CDR1 is MNHEY and CDR2 is SVGAGI in the germline V gene. This CDR3 reads CASSSSGVLGRYTF. The CDR3 DNA follows: TGTGCCAGCAGTTCCTCGGGTGTTTTGGGGCGCTACACCTTC.

The V gene is TRBV4-1, the J gene TRBJ2-1, with D possibly matching TRBD2 (6 bases). Deletions cut 4 bases from V and 5 bases from J, with 15 bases between. The CDR3 runs 15 residues. Germline CDR1 and CDR2: MGHRA and YSYEKL. CDR3: CASSLPRRGNNEQFF. The CDR3 DNA reads TGCGCCAGCAGCCTTCCGAGGCGGGGCAACAATGAGCAGTTCTTC.

The V gene is TRBV28, the J gene TRBJ1-4, with 7 bases fitting TRBD1. V was pared by 10 bases and J by 8 bases, with 13 bases of the junction left unmatched. This CDR3 contains 14 residues. Germline V gives CDR1 MDHEN, CDR2 SYDVKM. CDR3 bases: TGTGCCACCATGTCGGGACAGTCACCCGAAAAACTGTTTTTT. It codes for CATMSGQSPEKLFF.

The genes are TRBV7-9 and TRBJ2-7; the D gene is possibly TRBD2 (6 bases). The V and J ends lost 7 bases and 3 bases respectively, with 13 bases between them. The CDR3 sequence is 13 residues long. CDR1 and CDR2 (germline): SEHNR, FQNEAQ (reference sequence). The CDR3 reads CASTPVEGYEQYF. As DNA, the CDR3 is TGTGCCAGCACCCCGGTGGAGGGCTACGAGCAGTACTTC.

This chain joins TRBV27 and TRBJ2-1; 8 bases are a match to TRBD1. Germline V gene data show CDR1 as MNHEY and CDR2 as SMNVEV (reference sequence). With 6 bases clipped from V and 4 bases from J, the junction kept 8 bases outside the gene matches. The CDR3 sequence is 15 residues long. CDR3 region: CASRIGQGRYNEQFF. For the CDR3, the DNA is TGTGCCAGCAGGATTGGACAGGGACGATACAATGAGCAGTTCTTC.

The chain carries TRBV6-5 and TRBJ1-2; D remains unclear. V was cut by 7 bases and J by 6 bases, with 12 bases left in between. The CDR3 contains 12 residues. Germline CDR1 MNHEY, CDR2 SVGAGI. The CDR3 region has the DNA TGTGCCAGCAAGAACTACTCCCATGGCTACACCTTC. It specifies CASKNYSHGYTF.

The chain joins TRBV24-1 to TRBJ1-2; 7 bases are a match to TRBD1. Germline values: CDR1 KGHDR, CDR2 SFDVKD. V gave up 4 bases and J gave up 1 base; unmatched junction bases: 5. The length of the CDR3 is 15 residues. CDR3 protein: CATSESGTVNYGYTF. CDR3 DNA sequence: TGTGCCACCAGTGAATCCGGGACAGTTAACTATGGCTACACCTTC.

The chain uses TRBV2 and TRBJ1-6; the D is unclear. Trimming took 4 bases from V and 10 from J, leaving 14 bases between them. The germline V gene has CDR1 SNHLY and CDR2 FYNNEI. The CDR3 is 14 residues long. The CDR3 region has the DNA TGTGCCAGCAGTGCACTGAGGGAGGAATCACCCCTCCACTTT. Its protein product is CASSALREESPLHF.

V is TRBV19 and J is TRBJ2-3; the match to TRBD1 covers 10 bases. The CDR3 loop spans 16 amino acids. Germline CDR1 is LNHDA and CDR2 is SQIVND (reference sequence). Losses at the gene ends were 3 bases for V and 3 bases for J; bases not matched to a gene: 6. The CDR3 sequence is CASSMGTGDGTDTQYF. CDR3 DNA sequence: TGTGCCAGTAGTATGGGGACAGGGGATGGGACAGATACGCAGTATTTT.